This TCR beta chain was observed in a study of breast tumors, draining lymph nodes, adjacent tissues. The lymph nodes were axillary draining lymph nodes from breast cancer patients. Trimming shortened V by 4 bases and J by 6 bases, and 23 bases separated the two germline ends. The CDR3 runs 17 residues. CDR1 and CDR2 from the germline V gene are SGDLS and YYNGEE. As concerns this clonotype: Antigen unknown. This clone may be a read error of a much larger clone one base away.

Study-wide results and limits: Compared with basal-like, luminal-like tumors shared significantly more repertoire with nontumor tissue.

TCRdb itself ran the multiplex PCR reads through MiXCR, one entry per CDR3 protein. The repertoire holds around 300,000 distinct CDR3 sequences, under 35% seen once, with roughly 1.2% in the top ten. The chain couples TRBV9 to TRBJ2-1, with D possibly matching TRBD2 (5 bases). This receptor was identified in a female donor with breast cancer. Some clones in this sample may be carry-over from other donors' samples. The material sequenced was axillary lymph node tissue. CDR3 bases: TGTGCCAGCAGCATCGGCTTTTGGGTATCTAGCCCCAATGAGCAGTTCTTC. Its protein is CASSIGFWVSSPNEQFF.